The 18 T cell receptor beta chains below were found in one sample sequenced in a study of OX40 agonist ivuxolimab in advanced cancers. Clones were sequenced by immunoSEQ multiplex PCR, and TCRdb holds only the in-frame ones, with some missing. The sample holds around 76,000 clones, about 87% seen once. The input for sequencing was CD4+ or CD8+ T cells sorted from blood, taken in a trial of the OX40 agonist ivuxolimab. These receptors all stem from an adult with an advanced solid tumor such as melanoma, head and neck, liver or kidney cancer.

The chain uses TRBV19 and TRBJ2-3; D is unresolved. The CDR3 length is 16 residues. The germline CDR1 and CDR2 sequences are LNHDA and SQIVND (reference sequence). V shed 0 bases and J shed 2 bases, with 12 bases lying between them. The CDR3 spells CASSIDLWGNTDTQYF. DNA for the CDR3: TGTGCCAGTAGTATAGATTTGTGGGGAAACACAGATACGCAGTATTTT.

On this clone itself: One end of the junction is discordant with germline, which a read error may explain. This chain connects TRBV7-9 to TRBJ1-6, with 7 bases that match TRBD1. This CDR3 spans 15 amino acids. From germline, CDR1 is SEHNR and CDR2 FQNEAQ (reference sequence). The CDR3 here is CASSLDRDHGSPLHF. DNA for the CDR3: TGCGCCAGCAGCTTAGACAGGGATCACGGTTCACCCCTCCACTTT.

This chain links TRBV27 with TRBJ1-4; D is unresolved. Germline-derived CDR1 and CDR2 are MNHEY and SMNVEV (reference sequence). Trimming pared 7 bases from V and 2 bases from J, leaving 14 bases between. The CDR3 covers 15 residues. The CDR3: CASKLVGRTNEKLFF. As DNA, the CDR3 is TGTGCCAGCAAACTTGTGGGCAGGACTAATGAAAAACTGTTTTTT.

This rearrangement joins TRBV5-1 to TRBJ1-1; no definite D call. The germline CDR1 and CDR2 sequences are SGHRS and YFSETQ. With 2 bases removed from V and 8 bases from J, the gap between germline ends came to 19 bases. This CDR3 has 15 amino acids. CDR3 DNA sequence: TGCGCCAGCAGCTTCAGGAGTGTCGGAGCTTCCGAAGCTTTCTTT. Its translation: CASSFRSVGASEAFF.

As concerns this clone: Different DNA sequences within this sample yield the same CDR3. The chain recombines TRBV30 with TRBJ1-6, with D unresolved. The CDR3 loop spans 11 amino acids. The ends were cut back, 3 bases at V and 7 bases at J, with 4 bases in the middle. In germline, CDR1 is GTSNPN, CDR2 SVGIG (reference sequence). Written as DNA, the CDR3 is TGTGCCTGGAGGCGGAATTCACCCCTCCACTTT. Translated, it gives CAWRRNSPLHF.

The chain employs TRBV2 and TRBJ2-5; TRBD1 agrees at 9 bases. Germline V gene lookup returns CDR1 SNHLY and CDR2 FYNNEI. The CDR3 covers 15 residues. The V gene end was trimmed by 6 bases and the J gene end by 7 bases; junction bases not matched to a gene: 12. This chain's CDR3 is CASRAGTGSQGTQYF. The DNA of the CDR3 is TGTGCCAGCAGAGCCGGGACAGGGAGCCAGGGGACCCAGTACTTC.

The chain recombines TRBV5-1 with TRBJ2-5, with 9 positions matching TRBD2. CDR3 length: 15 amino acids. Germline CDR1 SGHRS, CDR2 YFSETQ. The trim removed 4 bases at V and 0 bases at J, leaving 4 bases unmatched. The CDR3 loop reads CASSPLAGDQETQYF. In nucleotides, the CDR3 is TGCGCCAGCAGCCCGTTAGCGGGAGACCAAGAGACCCAGTACTTC.

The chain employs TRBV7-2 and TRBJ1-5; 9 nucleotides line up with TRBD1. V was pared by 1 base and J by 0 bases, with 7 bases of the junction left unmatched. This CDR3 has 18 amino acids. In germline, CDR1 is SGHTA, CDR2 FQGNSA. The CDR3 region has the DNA TGTGCCAGCAGCTTAGGCGGGTCGACAGGGGGTAGCAATCAGCCCCAGCATTTT. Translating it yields CASSLGGSTGGSNQPQHF.

The CDR3 loop is CASSRPLGGRQGVVNTEAFF. Written as DNA, the CDR3 is TGTGCCAGCTCACGCCCTCTGGGGGGCCGACAAGGGGTAGTGAACACTGAAGCTTTCTTT. This chain uses TRBV18 with TRBJ1-1; D possibly corresponds to TRBD1 (6 bases). Germline lookup yields CDR1 KGHSH and CDR2 LQKENI. Trimming cost V 4 bases and J 0 bases, with 27 bases left between them. The CDR3 is 20 amino acids.

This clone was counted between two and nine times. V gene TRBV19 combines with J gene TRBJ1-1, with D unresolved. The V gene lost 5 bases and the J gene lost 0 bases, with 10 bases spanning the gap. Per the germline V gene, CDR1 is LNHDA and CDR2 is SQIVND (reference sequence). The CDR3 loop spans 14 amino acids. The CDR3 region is CASSRGNLNTEAFF. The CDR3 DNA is TGTGCCAGTAGTCGAGGGAACCTGAACACTGAAGCTTTCTTT.

DNA of the CDR3: TGCGCCAGCAGCCTGGATCCGAACTCTGGGGCCAACGTCCTGACTTTC. Translation: CASSLDPNSGANVLTF. The V gene is TRBV4-1, the J gene TRBJ2-6; D is uncertain. In germline, CDR1 is MGHRA, CDR2 YSYEKL. The V and J ends lost 4 bases and 0 bases respectively, with 10 bases between them. The CDR3 runs 16 residues.

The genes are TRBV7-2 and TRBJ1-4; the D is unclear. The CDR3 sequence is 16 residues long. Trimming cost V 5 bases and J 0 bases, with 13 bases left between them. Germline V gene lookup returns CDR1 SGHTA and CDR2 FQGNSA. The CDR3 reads CASSPNTLPTNEKLFF. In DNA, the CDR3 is TGTGCCAGCAGCCCTAACACACTACCAACTAATGAAAAACTGTTTTTT.

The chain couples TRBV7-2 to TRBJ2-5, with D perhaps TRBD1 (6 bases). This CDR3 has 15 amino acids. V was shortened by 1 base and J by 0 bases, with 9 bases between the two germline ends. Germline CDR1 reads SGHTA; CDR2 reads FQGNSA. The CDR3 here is CASSLVRGNQETQYF. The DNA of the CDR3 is TGTGCCAGCAGCTTAGTCAGGGGCAACCAAGAGACCCAGTACTTC.

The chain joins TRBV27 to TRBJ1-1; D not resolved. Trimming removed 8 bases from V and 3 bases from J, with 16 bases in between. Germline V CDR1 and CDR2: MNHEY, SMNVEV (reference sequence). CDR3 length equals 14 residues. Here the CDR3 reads CASCRKVLDTEAFF. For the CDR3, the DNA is TGTGCCAGCTGCCGAAAGGTGTTGGACACTGAAGCTTTCTTT.

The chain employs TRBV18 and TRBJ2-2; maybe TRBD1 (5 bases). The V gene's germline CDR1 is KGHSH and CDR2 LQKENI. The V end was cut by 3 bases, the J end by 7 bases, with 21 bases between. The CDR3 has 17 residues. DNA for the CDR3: TGTGCCAGCTCACCGGGCGCTAGGGGCGTTCATGGCGGGGAGCTGTTTTTT. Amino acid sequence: CASSPGARGVHGGELFF.

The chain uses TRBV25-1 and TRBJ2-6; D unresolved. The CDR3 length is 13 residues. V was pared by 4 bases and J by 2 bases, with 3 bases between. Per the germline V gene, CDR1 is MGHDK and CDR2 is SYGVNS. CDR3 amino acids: CASSVAGANVLTF. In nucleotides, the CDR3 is TGTGCCAGCAGTGTAGCTGGGGCCAACGTCCTGACTTTC.

The CDR3 sequence is CASSRPGQGRAFF. The CDR3 coding sequence is TGTGCCAGCAGCCGACCGGGGCAGGGCCGAGCTTTCTTT. The chain recombines TRBV7-8 with TRBJ1-1, with D tentatively TRBD1 (5 bases). The CDR3 totals 13 residues. Germline V CDR1 and CDR2: SGHVS, FQNEAQ. Trimming removed 5 bases at V and 10 bases at J, with 17 bases between.

The CDR3 reads CASSPQGVLGNQPQHF. The CDR3 nucleotides read TGTGCCAGCAGCCCTCAGGGGGTTTTGGGCAATCAGCCCCAGCATTTT. The chain links TRBV7-8 to TRBJ1-5, with 7 bases identical to TRBD1. The CDR3 extends over 16 amino acids. Germline V gene sequence: CDR1 SGHVS, CDR2 FQNEAQ. V lost 5 bases to trimming and J lost 2 bases; unmatched junction nucleotides: 9.